Presented here are 27 T cell receptor beta chains from one specimen sequenced in a study of T cells in Graves' hyperthyroidism and ophthalmopathy (dated by TCRdb to about 2019). Preparation of the library involved multiplex PCR. The instrument given in TCRdb is Illumina HiSeq 2000. The TCR beta CDR3 regions were amplified from the RNA transcripts. The first round of RT-PCR for the TCR CDR3 was performed with the HTBI primer set and the Qiagen OneStep RT-PCR kit. Using fastp trimming at Q25 and MiXCR clonotype assembly, TCRdb reanalyzed the public sequencing data and kept in-frame beta chains. Each record represents a unique CDR3 protein, reported with the most common genes and DNA among its rows. For this sample there are some 350,000 distinct CDR3 sequences; roughly 13% appear just once. The ten largest clones capture approximately 35% of the sample. The sequencing sample was made of blood. The receptors shown here come from a woman aged 40-49 years with Graves' ophthalmopathy.

This clonotype has ten or more counts. The CDR3 spells CASSESSGNIQYF. The CDR3 region has the DNA TGTGCCAGCAGTGAATCATCCGGAAACATTCAGTACTTC. The chain is built from TRBV6-1 and TRBJ2-4; D is undetermined. Germline CDR1 MNHNS, CDR2 SASEGT. V was shortened by 2 bases and J by 6 bases, with 8 bases between the two germline ends. The CDR3 length is 13 residues.

This clonotype was seen once. A much larger clone differs from this one at a single base, so this may be a read error. The chain links TRBV14 to TRBJ1-4; D gene ambiguous. The germline V gene encodes CDR1 SGHDN and CDR2 FVKESK. The CDR3 extends over 16 amino acids. The CDR3 sequence: CANSQDLLTSSEKLFF. CDR3 bases: TGTGCCAACAGCCAAGATTTGTTGACGTCTAGCGAAAAACTGTTTTTT.

This clonotype was picked up many times. This chain connects TRBV10-3 to TRBJ2-7; 11 positions agree with TRBD1. The germline gives CDR1 ENHRY, CDR2 SYGVKD. V lost 0 bases, J lost 2 bases, and 3 bases stayed unmatched. The CDR3 sequence is 16 residues long. CDR3 region: CAISESGTGGTYEQYF. The CDR3 nucleotides are TGTGCCATCAGTGAGTCCGGGACAGGGGGAACCTACGAGCAGTACTTC.

The chain links TRBV20-1 to TRBJ1-2; 7 bases are shared with TRBD1. Losses at the gene ends were 3 bases for V and 7 bases for J; bases not matched to a gene: 14. This CDR3 has 15 amino acids. Germline values: CDR1 DFQATT, CDR2 SNEGSKA (reference sequence). CDR3 nucleotides: TGCAGTGCTAGTGCCCCCGGGACAGCCAAAGGTGGCTACACCTTC. Its protein is CSASAPGTAKGGYTF.

This clonotype was found many times. This chain links TRBV28 with TRBJ1-1; D gene uncertain. The germline V and J ends were trimmed by 5 bases and 10 bases, with 14 bases remaining between them. This CDR3 is 12 amino acids long. Germline V gene lookup returns CDR1 MDHEN and CDR2 SYDVKM. The CDR3 region has the DNA TGTGCCAGCAGTATACCTTACAGCGGAGCTTTCTTT. This gives the protein CASSIPYSGAFF.

In this sample, this clonotype turned up a few times. The chain is built from TRBV20-1 and TRBJ2-2; D is unresolved. Germline CDR1 reads DFQATT; CDR2 reads SNEGSKA (reference sequence). Trimming left V 0 bases short and J 7 bases short, with 6 bases between. The CDR3 is 12 residues long. The CDR3 region has the DNA TGCAGTGCTAGAGAGAGCAACGGGGAGCTGTTTTTT. Translating gives CSARESNGELFF.

The rearrangement links TRBV19 to TRBJ1-1; D is unresolved. V was trimmed by 3 bases and J by 2 bases, leaving 10 bases between them. The CDR3 length is 14 residues. Germline assignment: CDR1 LNHDA and CDR2 SQIVND (reference sequence). CDR3 nucleotides: TGTGCCAGTAGTATTGCGACCGGCAACACTGAAGCTTTCTTT. Protein: CASSIATGNTEAFF.

For the CDR3, the DNA is TGTGCCAGCAGTTTATCGGTAGCGGGAGTGGGGGCTCGTGAGCAGTTCTTC. Translating gives CASSLSVAGVGAREQFF. The gene calls are TRBV27 and TRBJ2-1; 9 nucleotides align to TRBD2. The CDR3 length is 17 residues. J lost 9 bases, V lost 0 bases, and 12 bases had no gene match. CDR1 and CDR2 from the germline V gene are MNHEY and SMNVEV (reference sequence).

The chain couples TRBV11-2 to TRBJ2-1; D may be TRBD1 (5 bases). The CDR3 totals 14 residues. Trimming stripped 8 bases from V and 2 bases from J, with 13 bases between. Germline V gives CDR1 SGHAT, CDR2 FQNNGV. CDR3 region: CASGTGVAYNEQFF. CDR3 sequence (DNA): TGTGCCAGCGGAACAGGTGTCGCCTACAATGAGCAGTTCTTC.

In its sample, this clonotype was seen many times. The CDR3 coding sequence is TGCAGCGTGGCCGGGACAGGGCAGGGAAAACTGTTTTTT. Translating it yields CSVAGTGQGKLFF. The rearrangement uses TRBV29-1 and TRBJ1-4, with 9 bases that match TRBD1. V gave up 6 bases and J gave up 10 bases; unmatched junction bases: 9. In germline, CDR1 is SQVTM, CDR2 ANQGSEA. The CDR3 spans 13 residues.

This clonotype was seen ten or more times. The chain links TRBV28 to TRBJ2-1; TRBD2 agrees at 8 bases. With 6 bases clipped from V and 0 bases from J, the junction kept 4 bases outside the gene matches. CDR1 MDHEN and CDR2 SYDVKM come from the germline V gene. CDR3 size: 15 residues. This chain's CDR3 is CASRTGGASYNEQFF. DNA for the CDR3: TGTGCCAGCAGGACGGGAGGGGCCTCCTACAATGAGCAGTTCTTC.

This clonotype was counted at least ten times. The chain uses TRBV2 and TRBJ1-1; D gene unclear. The CDR3 has 12 residues. The germline CDR1 and CDR2 sequences are SNHLY and FYNNEI. V lost 11 bases and J lost 2, with 12 bases in between. CDR3 nucleotide sequence: TGTGCCCGCTTAACCCTCAACACTGAAGCTTTCTTT. It translates to CARLTLNTEAFF.

This clonotype was counted many times. This rearrangement joins TRBV11-2 to TRBJ1-2; D is perhaps TRBD1 (6 bases). V lost 1 base and J 6 bases, leaving 12 bases between the germline ends. The CDR3 covers 14 residues. The germline gives CDR1 SGHAT, CDR2 FQNNGV. The CDR3 region is CASSLGRQGNGYTF. The CDR3 DNA reads as TGTGCCAGCAGCTTAGGCAGGCAGGGGAATGGCTACACCTTC.

This clonotype was seen ten or more times. V and J are TRBV25-1 and TRBJ1-2, with 9 bases identical to TRBD1. J lost 4 bases, V lost 4 bases, and 4 bases had no gene match. The CDR3 has 14 residues. Germline V gene sequence: CDR1 MGHDK, CDR2 SYGVNS. CDR3 sequence (DNA): TGTGCCAGCAGTGGTGGGACAGGGATCTATGGCTACACCTTC. Protein sequence: CASSGGTGIYGYTF.

The rearrangement links TRBV2 to TRBJ1-3; D unresolved. The CDR3 totals 14 residues. From germline, CDR1 is SNHLY and CDR2 FYNNEI. The V and J ends lost 2 bases and 2 bases respectively, with 7 bases between them. This chain's CDR3 is CASSEQAAGNTIYF. The CDR3 DNA sequence: TGTGCCAGCAGTGAACAGGCGGCTGGAAACACCATATATTTT.

V is TRBV27 and J is TRBJ1-6, with a possible D match to TRBD1 (6 bases). The CDR3 has 14 amino acids. Germline CDR1 reads MNHEY; CDR2 reads SMNVEV (reference sequence). The V and J ends lost 6 bases and 6 bases respectively, with 12 bases between them. The CDR3 DNA follows: TGTGCCAGCAGGCAGGGGAATAGTAATTCACCCCTCCACTTT. It specifies CASRQGNSNSPLHF.

This clonotype was detected ten times or more. The J gene is TRBJ2-1, the V gene TRBV14; 9 bases are a match to TRBD2. The CDR3 runs 16 residues. Trimming at V came to 3 bases and at J to 4 bases, leaving 7 bases not matched to a gene. Germline V gene lookup returns CDR1 SGHDN and CDR2 FVKESK. In nucleotides, the CDR3 is TGTGCCAGCAGCCAGGCCGGGCGGGAGGGGTACAATGAGCAGTTCTTC. Translated, it gives CASSQAGREGYNEQFF.

This clonotype was recorded many times. The chain joins TRBV7-8 to TRBJ2-5; TRBD2 matches at 14 bases. The CDR3 is 19 residues long. Trimming took 5 bases from V and 1 from J; bases not matched to a gene: 12. Germline assignment: CDR1 SGHVS and CDR2 FQNEAQ. CDR3 amino acids: CASSAHRTSGRPLQETQYF. The DNA for the CDR3 is TGTGCCAGCAGCGCCCACCGGACTAGCGGGAGGCCCCTCCAAGAGACCCAGTACTTC.

The chain is built from TRBV19 and TRBJ1-1; TRBD1 might be the D (6 bases). The V end was cut by 4 bases, the J end by 4 bases, with 13 bases between. Germline CDR1 and CDR2: LNHDA and SQIVND (reference sequence). This CDR3 has 14 amino acids. The CDR3 DNA is TGTGCCAGTAGTAGGGCAGGGGCGGGCACTGAAGCTTTCTTT. It codes for CASSRAGAGTEAFF.

The table lists this clonotype with a few counts. It may be a read error: a sequence one base away is much more abundant. J is TRBJ2-1 and V is TRBV2; weak D call: TRBD1 (5 bases). CDR3 size: 13 residues. Germline V CDR1 and CDR2: SNHLY, FYNNEI. CDR3 loop: CASSRQTYSEQFF. The CDR3 coding sequence is TGTGCCAGCAGTAGACAGACCTACAGTGAGCAGTTCTTC.

This clonotype has only a few counts. V is TRBV20-1 and J is TRBJ2-5; 13 nucleotides agree with TRBD2. Trimming at V came to 2 bases and at J to 1 base, leaving 13 bases not matched to a gene. CDR3 length: 19 amino acids. Germline assignment: CDR1 DFQATT and CDR2 SNEGSKA (reference sequence). The CDR3 sequence is CSARTGTSGNERFQETQYF. CDR3 bases: TGCAGTGCTAGAACCGGGACTAGCGGGAATGAACGGTTCCAAGAGACCCAGTACTTC.

This sequence joins TRBV28 and TRBJ1-4, with TRBD1 matching 9 bases. The germline V gene encodes CDR1 MDHEN and CDR2 SYDVKM. CDR3 size: 16 residues. J gave up 8 bases and V 5 bases, and 12 bases lay outside the gene matches. CDR3 protein: CASSTSLDRGREKLFF. In DNA, the CDR3 is TGTGCCAGCAGTACATCTCTGGACAGGGGCAGGGAAAAACTGTTTTTT.

This rearrangement joins TRBV4-1 to TRBJ1-2; D is unresolved. The CDR3 loop spans 15 amino acids. Trimming took off 1 base at V and 4 bases at J, with 13 bases between the two ends. Germline V gene lookup returns CDR1 MGHRA and CDR2 YSYEKL. The CDR3 nucleotides are TGCGCCAGCAGCCAAGTGCAGTTAACCGTCTATGGCTACACCTTC. Protein product: CASSQVQLTVYGYTF.

This clonotype was recorded many times. The chain couples TRBV28 to TRBJ2-5; D gene ambiguous. In germline, CDR1 is MDHEN, CDR2 SYDVKM. This CDR3 spans 14 amino acids. The germline V and J ends were trimmed by 7 bases and 2 bases, with 14 bases remaining between them. CDR3 amino acids: CASNPSSYQETQYF. The CDR3 nucleotides read TGTGCCAGCAACCCAAGCTCCTATCAAGAGACCCAGTACTTC.

Regarding this clonotype: This may arise from a read error, as a much more abundant clone is one base away. The V and J genes are TRBV20-1 and TRBJ2-7; D perhaps matches TRBD1 (6 bases). The germline V gene encodes CDR1 DFQATT and CDR2 SNEGSKA (reference sequence). This CDR3 is built from 12 residues. The CDR3 coding sequence is TGCAGTGCTAAACAGGGTCCCTACGAGCAGTGCTTC. Translating it yields CSAKQGPYEQCF.

This clonotype was recorded many times. This chain uses TRBV5-4 with TRBJ2-3, with 7 bases fitting TRBD2. This CDR3 has 14 residues. The germline V gene has CDR1 SGHNT and CDR2 YYREEE (reference sequence). The J segment lost 4 bases and the V segment lost 4 bases, leaving 6 bases of the junction unmatched. Written as DNA, the CDR3 is TGTGCCAGCAGCCGAGTTACTAGCGCAGATACGCAGTATTTT. This codes for CASSRVTSADTQYF. Variable domain in full (rest from reference TRBV5-4 and TRBJ2-3): ETGVTQSPTHLIKTRGQQVTLRCSSQSGHNTVSWYQQALGQGPQFIFQYYREEENGRGNFPPRFSGLQFPNYSSELNVNALELDDSALYLCASSRVTSADTQYFGPGTRLTVL.

In this sample, this clonotype turned up many times. The chain links TRBV10-1 to TRBJ1-2; D is uncertain. In germline, CDR1 is WNHNN, CDR2 SYGVQD (reference sequence). Trimming removed 4 bases at V and 0 bases at J, with 6 bases between. The CDR3 consists of 13 residues. Here the CDR3 reads CASSAVANYGYTF. The CDR3 bases are TGCGCCAGCAGTGCGGTAGCTAACTATGGCTACACCTTC.